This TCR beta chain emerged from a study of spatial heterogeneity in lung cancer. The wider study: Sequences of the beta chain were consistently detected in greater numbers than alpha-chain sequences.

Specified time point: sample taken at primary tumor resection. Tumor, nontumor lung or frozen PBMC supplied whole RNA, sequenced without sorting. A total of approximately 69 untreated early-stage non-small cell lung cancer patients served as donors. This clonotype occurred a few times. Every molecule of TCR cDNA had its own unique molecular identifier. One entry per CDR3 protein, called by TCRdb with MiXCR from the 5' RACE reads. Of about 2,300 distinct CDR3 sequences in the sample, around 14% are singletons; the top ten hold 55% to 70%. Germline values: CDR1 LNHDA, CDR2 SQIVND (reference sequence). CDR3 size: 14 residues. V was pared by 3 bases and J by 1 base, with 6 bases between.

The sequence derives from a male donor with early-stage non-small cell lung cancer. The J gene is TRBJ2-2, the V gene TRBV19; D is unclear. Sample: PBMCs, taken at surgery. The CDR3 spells CASSIEGNTGELFF. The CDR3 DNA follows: TGTGCCAGTAGTATTGAAGGGAACACCGGGGAGCTGTTTTTT. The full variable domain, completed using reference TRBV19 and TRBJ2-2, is DGGITQSPKYLFRKEGQNVTLSCEQNLNHDAMYWYRQDPGQGLRLIYYSQIVNDFQKGDIAEGYSVSREKKESFPLTVTSAQKNPTAFYLCASSIEGNTGELFFGEGSRLTVL.